The T cell receptor (beta chain) described here comes from a study of shared clonotypes between healthy human individuals. The study's findings and limits: Enrolling few donors narrowed the genetic and exposure-history diversity that was represented.

In the case of this clone: Antigen unknown.

Germline loops: CDR1 MDHEN, CDR2 SYDVKM. Trimming at V came to 4 bases and at J to 6 bases, leaving 18 bases not matched to a gene. There are 17 residues in the CDR3. Here immunoSEQ multiplex PCR was the method, and the copy in TCRdb shows in-frame clones only, minus some. Among about 1,500,000 clones listed, approximately 97% were seen once. The sample taken for sequencing was naive CD4+ T cells sorted from blood. Subset given: CD45RA+ positively selected. The TCR sequence derives from a man younger than 45 in good health. The chain links TRBV28 to TRBJ2-7, with 7 bases matching TRBD1. CDR3 sequence reads: CASSSRSKTGLSVEQYF. For the CDR3, the DNA is TGTGCCAGCAGTTCCCGCTCGAAGACAGGGTTATCGGTCGAGCAGTACTTC.